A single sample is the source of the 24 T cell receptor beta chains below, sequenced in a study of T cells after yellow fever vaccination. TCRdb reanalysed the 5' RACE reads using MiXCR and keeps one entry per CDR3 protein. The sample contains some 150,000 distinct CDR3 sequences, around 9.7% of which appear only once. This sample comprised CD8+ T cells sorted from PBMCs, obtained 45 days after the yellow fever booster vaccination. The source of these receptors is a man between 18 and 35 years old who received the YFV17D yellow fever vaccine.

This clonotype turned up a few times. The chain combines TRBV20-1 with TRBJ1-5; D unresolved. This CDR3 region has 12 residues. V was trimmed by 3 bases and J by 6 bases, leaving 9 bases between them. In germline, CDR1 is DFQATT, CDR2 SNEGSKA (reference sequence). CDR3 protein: CSAREGIQPQHF. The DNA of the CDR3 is TGCAGTGCTAGGGAGGGAATTCAGCCCCAGCATTTT.

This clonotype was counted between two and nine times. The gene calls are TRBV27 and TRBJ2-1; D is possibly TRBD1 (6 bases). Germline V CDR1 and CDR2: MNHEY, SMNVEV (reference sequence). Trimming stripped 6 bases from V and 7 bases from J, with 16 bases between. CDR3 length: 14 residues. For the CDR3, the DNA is TGTGCCAGCAGCGGCCCGAACACAGGGAATGAGCAGTTCTTC. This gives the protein CASSGPNTGNEQFF.

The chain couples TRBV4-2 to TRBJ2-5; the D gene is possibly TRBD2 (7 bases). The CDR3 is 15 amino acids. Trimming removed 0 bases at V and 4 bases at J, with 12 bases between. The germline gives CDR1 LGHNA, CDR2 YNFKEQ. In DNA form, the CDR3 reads TGTGCCAGCAGCCAAGATCGGGGGGCCAGAGAGACCCAGTACTTC. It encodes CASSQDRGARETQYF.

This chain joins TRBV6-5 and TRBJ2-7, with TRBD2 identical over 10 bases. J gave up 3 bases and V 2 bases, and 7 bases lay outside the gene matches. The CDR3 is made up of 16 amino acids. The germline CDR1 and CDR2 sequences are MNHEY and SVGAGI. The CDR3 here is CASSYGASGGLYEQYF. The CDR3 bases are TGTGCCAGCAGTTACGGGGCTAGCGGGGGCCTCTACGAGCAGTACTTC.

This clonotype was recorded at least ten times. CDR3 region: CASSLGQTKAFF. As DNA, the CDR3 is TGTGCCAGCAGTCTCGGACAGACGAAAGCTTTCTTT. The chain links TRBV6-2 or TRBV6-3 to TRBJ1-1, with D tentatively TRBD1 (6 bases). The germline gives CDR1 MNHEY, CDR2 SVGEGT. V was cut by 5 bases and J by 9 bases, with 13 bases left in between. The CDR3 is 12 amino acids.

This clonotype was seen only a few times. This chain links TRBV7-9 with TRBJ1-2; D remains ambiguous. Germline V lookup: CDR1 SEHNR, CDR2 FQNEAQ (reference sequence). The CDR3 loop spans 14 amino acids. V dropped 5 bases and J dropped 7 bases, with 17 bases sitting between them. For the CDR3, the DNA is TGTGCCAGCAGCCCCGAACGGGAAGCGGGTGGCTACACCTTC. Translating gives CASSPEREAGGYTF.

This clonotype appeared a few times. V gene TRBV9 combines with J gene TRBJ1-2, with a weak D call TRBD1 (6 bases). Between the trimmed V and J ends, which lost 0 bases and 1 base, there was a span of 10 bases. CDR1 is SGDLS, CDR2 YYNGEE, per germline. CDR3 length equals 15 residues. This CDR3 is CASSVASDSNYGYTF. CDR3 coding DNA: TGTGCCAGCAGCGTAGCATCGGACAGTAACTATGGCTACACCTTC. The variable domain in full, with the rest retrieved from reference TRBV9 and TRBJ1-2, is DSGVTQTPKHLITATGQRVTLRCSPRSGDLSVYWYQQSLDQGLQFLIQYYNGEERAKGNILERFSAQQFPDLHSELNLSSLELGDSALYFCASSVASDSNYGYTFGSGTRLTVV.

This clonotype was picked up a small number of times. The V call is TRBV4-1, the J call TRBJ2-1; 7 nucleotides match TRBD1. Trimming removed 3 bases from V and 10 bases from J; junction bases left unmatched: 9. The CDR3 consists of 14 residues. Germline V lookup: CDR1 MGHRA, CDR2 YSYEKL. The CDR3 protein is CASSHPQGVLEQFF. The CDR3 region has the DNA TGCGCCAGCAGCCATCCTCAGGGGGTACTGGAGCAGTTCTTC.

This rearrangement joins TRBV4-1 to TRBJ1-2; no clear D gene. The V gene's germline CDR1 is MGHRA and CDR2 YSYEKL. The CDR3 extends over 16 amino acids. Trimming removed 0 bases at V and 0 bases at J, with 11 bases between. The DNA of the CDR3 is TGCGCCAGCAGCCAAGAGAGAGGCACCGCTAACTATGGCTACACCTTC. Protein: CASSQERGTANYGYTF.

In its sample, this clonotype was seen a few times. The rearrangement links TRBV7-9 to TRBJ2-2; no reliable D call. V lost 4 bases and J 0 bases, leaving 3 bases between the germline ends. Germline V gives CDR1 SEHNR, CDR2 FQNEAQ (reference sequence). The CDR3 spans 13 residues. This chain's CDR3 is CASSSSNTGELFF. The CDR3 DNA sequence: TGTGCCAGCAGCTCCTCGAACACCGGGGAGCTGTTTTTT. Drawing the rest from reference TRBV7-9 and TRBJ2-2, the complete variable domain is DTGVSQNPRHKITKRGQNVTFRCDPISEHNRLYWYRQTLGQGPEFLTYFQNEAQLEKSRLLSDRFSAERPKGSFSTLEIQRTEQGDSAMYLCASSSSNTGELFFGEGSRLTVL.

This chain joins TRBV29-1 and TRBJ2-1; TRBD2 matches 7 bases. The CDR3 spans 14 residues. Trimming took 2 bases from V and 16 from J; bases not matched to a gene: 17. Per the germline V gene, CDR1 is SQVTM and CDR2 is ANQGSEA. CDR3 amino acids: CSVELGSGPPNLFF. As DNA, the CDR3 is TGCAGCGTTGAATTGGGTAGCGGGCCCCCTAATCTATTCTTC.

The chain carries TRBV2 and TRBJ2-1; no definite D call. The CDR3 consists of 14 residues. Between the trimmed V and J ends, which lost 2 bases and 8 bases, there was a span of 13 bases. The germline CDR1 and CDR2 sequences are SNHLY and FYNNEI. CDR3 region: CASSEPQVGDEQFF. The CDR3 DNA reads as TGTGCCAGCAGTGAACCCCAGGTTGGGGATGAGCAGTTCTTC.

CDR3 nucleotide sequence: TGTGCCAGCAGGACCCGATGGGGGACAGGGGACCGCAATCAGCCCCAGCATTTT. Translation: CASRTRWGTGDRNQPQHF. The chain combines TRBV28 with TRBJ1-5; 10 bases match TRBD1. Germline V lookup: CDR1 MDHEN, CDR2 SYDVKM. This CDR3 is 18 amino acids long. J gave up 2 bases and V 6 bases, and 13 bases lay outside the gene matches.

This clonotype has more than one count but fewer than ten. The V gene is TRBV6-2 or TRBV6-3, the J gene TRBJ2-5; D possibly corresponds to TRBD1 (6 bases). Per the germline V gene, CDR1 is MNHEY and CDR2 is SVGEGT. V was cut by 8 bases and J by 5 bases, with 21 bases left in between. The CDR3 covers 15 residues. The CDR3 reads CASAPAPRGTETQYF. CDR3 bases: TGTGCCAGCGCTCCAGCCCCCAGGGGAACGGAGACCCAGTACTTC.

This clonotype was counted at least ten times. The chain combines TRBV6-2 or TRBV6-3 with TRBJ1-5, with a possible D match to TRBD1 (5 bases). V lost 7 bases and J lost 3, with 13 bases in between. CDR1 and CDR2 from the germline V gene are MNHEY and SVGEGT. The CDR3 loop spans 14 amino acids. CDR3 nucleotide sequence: TGTGCCAGCACAACAGGTCGGTACAATCAGCCCCAGCATTTT. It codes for CASTTGRYNQPQHF.

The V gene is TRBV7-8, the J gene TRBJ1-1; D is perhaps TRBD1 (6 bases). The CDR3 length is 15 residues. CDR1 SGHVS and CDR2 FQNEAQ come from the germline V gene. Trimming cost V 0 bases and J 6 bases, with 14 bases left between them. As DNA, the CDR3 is TGTGCCAGCAGCTTAGCCGCGGCCGGGGGCCCTGAAGCTTTCTTT. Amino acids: CASSLAAAGGPEAFF.

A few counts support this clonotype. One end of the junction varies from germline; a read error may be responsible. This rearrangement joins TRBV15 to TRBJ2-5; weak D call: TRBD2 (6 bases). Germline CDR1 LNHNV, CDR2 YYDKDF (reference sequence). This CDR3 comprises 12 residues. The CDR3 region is CATSRESTSRRF. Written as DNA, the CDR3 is TGTGCCACCAGCAGGGAATCGACTAGTCGTCGCTTC.

Here the CDR3 reads CASSFGGDYEQYF. DNA of the CDR3: TGTGCCAGCAGTTTTGGGGGAGACTACGAGCAGTACTTC. The J gene is TRBJ2-7, the V gene TRBV12-3 or TRBV12-4; possibly TRBD1 or TRBD2 for D (5 bases each). V lost 3 bases, J lost 3 bases, and 9 bases lay in between. This CDR3 has 13 amino acids.

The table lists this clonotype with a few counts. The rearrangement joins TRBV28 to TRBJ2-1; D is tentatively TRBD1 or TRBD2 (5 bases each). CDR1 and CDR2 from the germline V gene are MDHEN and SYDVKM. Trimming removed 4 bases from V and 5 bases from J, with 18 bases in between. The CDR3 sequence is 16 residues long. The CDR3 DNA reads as TGTGCCAGCAGTTCTAGGGACCATCCTAGTAACAATGAGCAGTTCTTC. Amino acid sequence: CASSSRDHPSNNEQFF.

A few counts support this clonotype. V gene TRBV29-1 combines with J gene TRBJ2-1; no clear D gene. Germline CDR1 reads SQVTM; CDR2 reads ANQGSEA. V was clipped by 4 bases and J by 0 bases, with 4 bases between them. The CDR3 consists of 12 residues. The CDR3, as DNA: TGCAGCGTTGTTCCCTCCTACAATGAGCAGTTCTTC. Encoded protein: CSVVPSYNEQFF.

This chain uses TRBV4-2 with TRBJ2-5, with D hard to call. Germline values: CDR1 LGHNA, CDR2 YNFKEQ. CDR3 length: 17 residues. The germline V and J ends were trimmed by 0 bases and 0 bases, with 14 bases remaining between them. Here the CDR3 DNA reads TGTGCCAGCAGCCAAGACACAGCGACTTCGTACCAAGAGACCCAGTACTTC. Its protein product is CASSQDTATSYQETQYF.

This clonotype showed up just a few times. As DNA, the CDR3 is TGTGCCGTCCAGTTAGAAGGGGGCTGGGATACGCAGTATTTT. Protein: CAVQLEGGWDTQYF. The V gene is TRBV2, the J gene TRBJ2-3; 7 bases align to TRBD1. Germline V gene data show CDR1 as SNHLY and CDR2 as FYNNEI. The length of the CDR3 is 14 residues. Trimming took 11 bases from V and 6 from J; bases not matched to a gene: 14.

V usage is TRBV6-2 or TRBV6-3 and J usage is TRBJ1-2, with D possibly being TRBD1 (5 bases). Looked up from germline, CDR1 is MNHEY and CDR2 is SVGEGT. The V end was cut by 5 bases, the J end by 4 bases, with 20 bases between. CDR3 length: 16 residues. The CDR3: CASSGTLLGERYGYTF. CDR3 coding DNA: TGTGCCAGCAGTGGAACTCTGTTAGGGGAGCGCTATGGCTACACCTTC.

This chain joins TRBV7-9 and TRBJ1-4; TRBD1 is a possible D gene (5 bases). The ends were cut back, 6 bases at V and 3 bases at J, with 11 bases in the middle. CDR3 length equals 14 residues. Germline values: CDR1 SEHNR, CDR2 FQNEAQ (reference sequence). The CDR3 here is CASSYQGPNEKLFF. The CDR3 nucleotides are TGTGCCAGCAGTTATCAGGGCCCTAATGAAAAACTGTTTTTT. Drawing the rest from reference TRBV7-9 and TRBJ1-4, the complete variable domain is DTGVSQNPRHKITKRGQNVTFRCDPISEHNRLYWYRQTLGQGPEFLTYFQNEAQLEKSRLLSDRFSAERPKGSFSTLEIQRTEQGDSAMYLCASSYQGPNEKLFFGSGTQLSVL.